These 23 T cell receptor beta chains were sequenced from one sample in a study of shared clonotypes between healthy human individuals. Generated by immunoSEQ multiplex PCR, the TCRdb table keeps only in-frame clones and is missing some. Of roughly 700,000 clones in the sample, around 74% are singletons; the top ten hold 1.5% to 2%. The sequencing sample was made of memory CD4+ T cells sorted from blood. Subset: CD45RA-negative fraction. These receptors were collected from a woman aged 30 to 39 in good health.

The chain combines TRBV28 with TRBJ2-3, with 9 bases identical to TRBD2. Germline CDR1 is MDHEN and CDR2 is SYDVKM. The CDR3 totals 18 residues. The V segment lost 6 bases and the J segment 0 bases; nucleotides outside the gene matches: 13. The CDR3 sequence: CASSYQILAGSSTDTQYF. Here the CDR3 DNA reads TGTGCCAGCAGCTATCAAATCCTAGCGGGATCTAGCACAGATACGCAGTATTTT.

The J gene is TRBJ2-3, the V gene TRBV2; D is uncertain. Germline V lookup: CDR1 SNHLY, CDR2 FYNNEI. The CDR3 totals 13 residues. The ends were cut back, 6 bases at V and 3 bases at J, with 10 bases in the middle. CDR3 sequence: CASSGPTTDTQYF. The CDR3 DNA sequence: TGTGCCAGCAGCGGGCCGACAACAGATACGCAGTATTTT. Combining the CDR3 with reference TRBV2 and TRBJ2-3 gives the whole variable domain EPEVTQTPSHQVTQMGQEVILRCVPISNHLYFYWYRQILGQKVEFLVSFYNNEISEKSEIFDDQFSVERPDGSNFTLKIRSTKLEDSAMYFCASSGPTTDTQYFGPGTRLTVL.

V gene TRBV5-1 combines with J gene TRBJ2-1, with no clear D. The CDR3 sequence is 13 residues long. Germline lookup yields CDR1 SGHRS and CDR2 YFSETQ. Trimming removed 0 bases from V and 8 bases from J, with 9 bases in between. CDR3 sequence reads: CASSLDPRDEQFF. The DNA of the CDR3 is TGCGCCAGCAGCTTGGACCCGCGCGATGAGCAGTTCTTC.

The gene calls are TRBV28 and TRBJ1-3; 10 bases align to TRBD1. This CDR3 is built from 15 residues. Losses at the gene ends were 6 bases for V and 4 bases for J; bases not matched to a gene: 6. Looked up from germline, CDR1 is MDHEN and CDR2 is SYDVKM. CDR3 sequence: CASRTGGVWGNTIYF. The CDR3 coding sequence is TGTGCCAGCAGGACAGGGGGCGTGTGGGGAAACACCATATATTTT.

The gene calls are TRBV5-1 and TRBJ2-2, with 11 nucleotides matching TRBD2. This CDR3 is built from 15 residues. Germline values: CDR1 SGHRS, CDR2 YFSETQ. The V gene end was trimmed by 0 bases and the J gene end by 7 bases; junction bases not matched to a gene: 2. DNA of the CDR3: TGCGCCAGCAGCTTGGTACTAGCGGGAGACGGGGAGCTGTTTTTT. This codes for CASSLVLAGDGELFF.

This rearrangement joins TRBV7-2 to TRBJ1-3; no clear D gene. The CDR3 is 12 amino acids. Germline CDR1 SGHTA, CDR2 FQGNSA. Trimming removed 1 base at V and 5 bases at J, with 3 bases between. The CDR3 loop is CASSLDRNTIYF. The CDR3 nucleotides are TGTGCCAGCAGCTTAGACAGAAACACCATATATTTT.

This clone occurred many times. The chain combines TRBV7-8 with TRBJ2-7; TRBD1 matches 9 bases. CDR1 and CDR2 (germline): SGHVS, FQNEAQ. After removal of 5 bases from V and 0 bases from J, the junction contained 5 bases not matched to a gene. This CDR3 region has 15 residues. This chain's CDR3 is CASSNKQGASYEQYF. CDR3 bases: TGTGCCAGCAGCAACAAACAGGGGGCCTCCTACGAGCAGTACTTC.

The rearrangement joins TRBV6-5 to TRBJ2-1; TRBD2 aligns across 13 bases. This CDR3 is built from 15 residues. Germline V gene lookup returns CDR1 MNHEY and CDR2 SVGAGI. The V gene end was trimmed by 6 bases and the J gene end by 8 bases; junction bases not matched to a gene: 7. The CDR3 DNA follows: TGTGCCAGCAGGCCGGGACTAGCGGGATCGGATGAGCAGTTCTTC. This encodes CASRPGLAGSDEQFF.

The chain recombines TRBV6-6 with TRBJ2-7, with D perhaps being TRBD1 or TRBD2 (6 bases each). There are 14 residues in the CDR3. Germline V gene sequence: CDR1 MNHNY, CDR2 SVGAGI (reference sequence). V was clipped by 2 bases and J by 4 bases, with 12 bases between them. CDR3 DNA sequence: TGTGCCAGCAGTTACCCCGGGGGCGGATACGAGCAGTACTTC. This translates into CASSYPGGGYEQYF.

V usage is TRBV6-4 and J usage is TRBJ2-2; TRBD2 aligns across 11 bases. Germline CDR1 and CDR2: MRHNA and SNTAGT. Trimming at V came to 3 bases and at J to 2 bases, leaving 2 bases not matched to a gene. CDR3 length equals 16 residues. DNA of the CDR3: TGTGCCAGCAGTGAACTAGCGGGAGTCAACACCGGGGAGCTGTTTTTT. Translation: CASSELAGVNTGELFF.

The V call is TRBV28, the J call TRBJ2-7; D is perhaps TRBD1 (6 bases). Germline CDR1 and CDR2: MDHEN and SYDVKM. The CDR3 is 14 residues long. Trimming cost V 7 bases and J 7 bases, with 20 bases left between them. For the CDR3, the DNA is TGTGCCAGCACCAATATACAGGGCTTCGGGGAGCAGTACTTC. Its translation is CASTNIQGFGEQYF. Combining the CDR3 with reference TRBV28 and TRBJ2-7 gives the whole variable domain DVKVTQSSRYLVKRTGEKVFLECVQDMDHENMFWYRQDPGLGLRLIYFSYDVKMKEKGDIPEGYSVSREKKERFSLILESASTNQTSMYLCASTNIQGFGEQYFGPGTRLTVT.

As concerns this clone: The same CDR3 also results from other DNA sequences found in this sample. The rearrangement uses TRBV2 and TRBJ1-2; no clear D. Deletions cut 4 bases from V and 2 bases from J, with 8 bases between. Per germline, CDR1 SNHLY and CDR2 FYNNEI. The CDR3 length is 13 residues. CDR3 in amino acids: CASSGRSNYGYTF. DNA of the CDR3: TGTGCCAGCAGTGGGAGGTCCAACTATGGCTACACCTTC.

The rearrangement uses TRBV18 and TRBJ1-4; tentatively, D is TRBD1 (5 bases). The CDR3 has 15 residues. Trimming left V 4 bases short and J 8 bases short, with 17 bases between. The germline V gene has CDR1 KGHSH and CDR2 LQKENI. For the CDR3, the DNA is TGTGCCAGCTCACGCGCCAGGGCAACTCTGGAAAAACTGTTTTTT. Its translation: CASSRARATLEKLFF.

This clone was recorded at least ten times. The identical CDR3 is also encoded by other nucleotide sequences in the sample. This chain joins TRBV19 and TRBJ1-2, with a tentative D call TRBD1 (5 bases). V lost 8 bases to trimming and J lost 4 bases, with 11 bases between them. CDR3 length: 12 residues. The germline V gene encodes CDR1 LNHDA and CDR2 SQIVND (reference sequence). CDR3 sequence reads: CASRQTSYGYTF. For the CDR3, the DNA is TGTGCCAGTCGACAGACTTCCTATGGCTACACCTTC.

With respect to this clone: This sample also contains other DNA sequences that code for the same CDR3. The chain couples TRBV30 to TRBJ2-5; a possible D gene is TRBD2 (6 bases). With 3 bases removed from V and 1 base from J, the gap between germline ends came to 12 bases. Germline values: CDR1 GTSNPN, CDR2 SVGIG (reference sequence). The CDR3 is 14 amino acids. The CDR3 DNA sequence: TGTGCCTGGAGCCAACGGGGACTCCAAGAGACCCAGTACTTC. As protein: CAWSQRGLQETQYF.

This chain connects TRBV6-5 to TRBJ2-5; D call uncertain. Germline loops: CDR1 MNHEY, CDR2 SVGAGI. The length of the CDR3 is 13 residues. The ends were cut back, 2 bases at V and 1 base at J, with 5 bases in the middle. As DNA, the CDR3 is TGTGCCAGCAGTTACGGGGTCCAAGAGACCCAGTACTTC. This codes for CASSYGVQETQYF.

The chain carries TRBV4-1 and TRBJ1-1; possible D gene TRBD1, 5 bases. The CDR3 has 18 residues. Germline V gene data show CDR1 as MGHRA and CDR2 as YSYEKL. The germline V and J ends were trimmed by 1 base and 3 bases, with 21 bases remaining between them. In DNA form, the CDR3 reads TGCGCCAGCAGCCAAGGGTACGTTAGGGGAAGGTTTGACACTGAAGCTTTCTTT. Residues: CASSQGYVRGRFDTEAFF.

The V and J genes are TRBV18 and TRBJ1-1; D is possibly TRBD1 (6 bases). This CDR3 has 14 residues. Germline CDR1 reads KGHSH; CDR2 reads LQKENI. V was trimmed by 6 bases and J by 0 bases, leaving 11 bases between them. The CDR3 DNA follows: TGTGCCAGCTCCCAGGACAGATTGAACACTGAAGCTTTCTTT. This gives the protein CASSQDRLNTEAFF. Variable domain in full (rest from reference TRBV18 and TRBJ1-1): NAGVMQNPRHLVRRRGQEARLRCSPMKGHSHVYWYRQLPEEGLKFMVYLQKENIIDESGMPKERFSAEFPKEGPSILRIQQVVRGDSAAYFCASSQDRLNTEAFFGQGTRLTVV.

The chain combines TRBV28 with TRBJ1-1; D gene ambiguous. Germline CDR1 MDHEN, CDR2 SYDVKM. The CDR3 consists of 12 residues. V shed 5 bases and J shed 6 bases, with 10 bases lying between them. The chain's CDR3 is CASSPSRSEAFF. CDR3 DNA sequence: TGTGCCAGCAGTCCTTCACGCTCTGAAGCTTTCTTT.

The DNA for the CDR3 is TGTGCCAGTAGTAAAGAACTAGCGGGAGGATGGAACATTCAGTACTTC. Translated: CASSKELAGGWNIQYF. This rearrangement joins TRBV19 to TRBJ2-4; TRBD2 matches 12 bases. The CDR3 runs 16 residues. The germline V gene has CDR1 LNHDA and CDR2 SQIVND (reference sequence). V trimming: 4 bases; J trimming: 7 bases; junction bases outside the gene matches: 8.

The chain links TRBV4-1 to TRBJ2-3; 8 bases are shared with TRBD1. This CDR3 has 16 amino acids. Germline CDR1 and CDR2: MGHRA and YSYEKL. The J segment lost 2 bases and the V segment lost 1 base, leaving 5 bases of the junction unmatched. The CDR3 loop is CASSQGGTGITDTQYF. The CDR3 region has the DNA TGCGCCAGCAGCCAAGGGGGGACAGGAATCACAGATACGCAGTATTTT.

This chain uses TRBV11-2 with TRBJ1-2; possible D gene TRBD1, 5 bases. CDR1 and CDR2 from the germline V gene are SGHAT and FQNNGV. V lost 0 bases, J lost 8 bases, and 10 bases lay in between. The CDR3 is made up of 13 amino acids. CDR3 bases: TGTGCCAGCAGCTTAGATCGGGGGAAGGGCTACACCTTC. Its protein is CASSLDRGKGYTF.

V gene TRBV4-2 combines with J gene TRBJ1-3; D uncertain. The CDR3 consists of 16 residues. Germline CDR1 LGHNA, CDR2 YNFKEQ. The V and J ends lost 6 bases and 0 bases respectively, with 15 bases between them. The CDR3 sequence is CASRPPGITSGNTIYF. In nucleotides, the CDR3 is TGTGCCAGCAGACCCCCGGGGATCACCTCTGGAAACACCATATATTTT.